The 16 T cell receptor beta chains given below trace back to one sample, sequenced in a study of identical twins (dated by TCRdb to about 2016). Libraries came from 5' RACE. Sequencing relied on an Illumina HiSeq 2000. TCRdb redid the processing of the public reads, applying fastp at Q25 and MiXCR, and retained in-frame beta chains. Rows are unified per CDR3 protein, each entry keeping the most common DNA and genes. Recorded for this sample are some 500,000 distinct CDR3 sequences; 13% to 15% of them occurred a single time. The ten largest clones represent more than 0.8% of the sample. The data also belong to a second study, concerning yellow fever vaccine responses in identical twins.

The sample taken for sequencing was CD4+ T cells sorted from blood. Every receptor here comes from a woman aged 18-29 years in good health.

The chain has TRBV2 and TRBJ2-1; 7 bases fit TRBD1. The trim removed 8 bases at V and 4 bases at J, leaving 5 bases unmatched. This CDR3 is 13 amino acids long. Germline CDR1 reads SNHLY; CDR2 reads FYNNEI. The CDR3 here is CASLDRVYNEQFF. The CDR3 DNA sequence: TGTGCCAGCCTTGACAGGGTTTACAATGAGCAGTTCTTC.

This clonotype was found a few times. A read error may produce the germline difference seen at one junction end. V gene TRBV7-7 combines with J gene TRBJ2-7; TRBD2 is a possible D gene (6 bases). The CDR3 runs 14 residues. Germline loops: CDR1 SSHAT, CDR2 FNYEAQ (reference sequence). CDR3 nucleotides: TGTGCTAGCAGCCCGACCGAGGAGGGGTACGAGCAGTACTTC. This codes for CASSPTEEGYEQYF. The full variable domain, completed using reference TRBV7-7 and TRBJ2-7, is GAGVSQSPRYKVTKRGQDVTLRCDPISSHATLYWYQQALGQGPEFLTYFNYEAQPDKSGLPSDRFSAERPEGSISTLTIQRTEQRDSAMYRCASSPTEEGYEQYFGPGTRLTVT.

This chain connects TRBV10-3 to TRBJ2-1, with 8 bases matching TRBD1. The length of the CDR3 is 14 residues. Germline CDR1 reads ENHRY; CDR2 reads SYGVKD. Unmatched junction bases numbered 9, after V lost 8 bases and J lost 6 bases. The CDR3 is CAIGRQGSTNEQFF. The CDR3 bases are TGTGCCATCGGAAGACAGGGGTCGACCAATGAGCAGTTCTTC.

V and J are TRBV9 and TRBJ1-1; 9 bases line up with TRBD1. Germline-derived CDR1 and CDR2 are SGDLS and YYNGEE. The CDR3 is 16 amino acids. J was trimmed by 2 bases and V by 4 bases; bases with no gene match: 9. CDR3 DNA: TGTGCCAGCAGCCGGACAGGGGAAAGGTTAAACACTGAAGCTTTCTTT. Translation gives CASSRTGERLNTEAFF.

As for this clonotype: Being one base from a much bigger clone, this may be a read error. The CDR3 DNA reads as TGTGCCAGCAGCTTAAGGCCAACCAACACCCGGGAGCTGTTTTTT. Translation: CASSLRPTNTRELFF. The V call is TRBV7-2, the J call TRBJ2-2; no definite D call. The V gene's germline CDR1 is SGHTA and CDR2 FQGNSA. The CDR3 sequence is 15 residues long.

This clonotype has at least ten counts. This chain connects TRBV20-1 to TRBJ1-2; D gene unclear. Deletions cut 6 bases from V and 3 bases from J, with 20 bases between. In germline, CDR1 is DFQATT, CDR2 SNEGSKA (reference sequence). The CDR3 extends over 15 amino acids. The CDR3 spells CSAKRPIPWDYGYTF. The CDR3 DNA reads as TGCAGTGCCAAGAGACCGATCCCCTGGGACTATGGCTACACCTTC.

CDR3 region: CAWSLGGRNTEAFF. CDR3 in DNA: TGTGCCTGGAGCCTTGGGGGACGAAACACTGAAGCTTTCTTT. J is TRBJ1-1 and V is TRBV30; possibly TRBD1 for D (5 bases). The CDR3 has 14 amino acids. V was clipped by 3 bases and J by 2 bases, with 13 bases between them. CDR1 GTSNPN and CDR2 SVGIG come from the germline V gene (reference sequence).

The table lists this clonotype with a few counts. The chain employs TRBV6-1 and TRBJ1-1; D perhaps matches TRBD1 (6 bases). The CDR3 loop spans 16 amino acids. Germline CDR1 reads MNHNS; CDR2 reads SASEGT. V shed 6 bases and J shed 2 bases, with 19 bases lying between them. The CDR3 is CASRIAGTLLNTEAFF. The DNA for the CDR3 is TGTGCCAGCAGGATCGCCGGGACACTCCTAAACACTGAAGCTTTCTTT.

This clonotype has just a few counts. The genes are TRBV3-1 and TRBJ2-7; D ambiguous. This CDR3 is built from 14 residues. V lost 0 bases and J lost 4, with 10 bases in between. CDR1 is LGHDT and CDR2 is YNNKEL in the germline V gene (reference sequence). The chain's CDR3 is CASSQDGRTYEQYF. The CDR3 DNA reads as TGTGCCAGCAGCCAAGATGGACGAACTTACGAGCAGTACTTC.

This clonotype turned up a few times. This sequence joins TRBV4-1 and TRBJ2-1; D possibly corresponds to TRBD1 (6 bases). CDR3 length equals 14 residues. Between the trimmed V and J ends, which lost 4 bases and 7 bases, there was a span of 14 bases. CDR1 and CDR2 from the germline V gene are MGHRA and YSYEKL. CDR3 residues: CASSPGLGGNEQFF. The CDR3 region has the DNA TGCGCCAGCAGCCCAGGCCTAGGGGGTAATGAGCAGTTCTTC.

This chain uses TRBV7-9 with TRBJ2-7; D is tentatively TRBD1 or TRBD2 (7 bases each). Trimming removed 6 bases at V and 0 bases at J, with 15 bases between. The germline V gene encodes CDR1 SEHNR and CDR2 FQNEAQ (reference sequence). The CDR3 contains 15 residues. For the CDR3, the DNA is TGTGCCAGCAGAGACACAGGGGAGGGCTCCTACGAGCAGTACTTC. Amino acid sequence: CASRDTGEGSYEQYF. Full variable domain (remainder filled in from reference TRBV7-9 and TRBJ2-7): DTGVSQNPRHKITKRGQNVTFRCDPISEHNRLYWYRQTLGQGPEFLTYFQNEAQLEKSRLLSDRFSAERPKGSFSTLEIQRTEQGDSAMYLCASRDTGEGSYEQYFGPGTRLTVT.

This clonotype appeared a few times. This chain links TRBV6-5 with TRBJ2-7, with no clear D. Trimming pared 4 bases from V and 2 bases from J, leaving 12 bases between. The CDR3 runs to 14 residues. Germline V CDR1 and CDR2: MNHEY, SVGAGI. For the CDR3, the DNA is TGTGCCAGCAGTTCGCCGACGGAAACCTACGAGCAGTACTTC. It is translated as CASSSPTETYEQYF.

The chain has TRBV2 and TRBJ2-5; 14 bases are shared with TRBD2. CDR1 SNHLY and CDR2 FYNNEI come from the germline V gene. The CDR3 runs to 18 residues. V lost 4 bases to trimming and J lost 5 bases; unmatched junction nucleotides: 12. The CDR3 is CASSGPSTSGGAGETQYF. The CDR3 nucleotides are TGTGCCAGCAGTGGCCCCTCGACTAGCGGGGGGGCCGGGGAGACCCAGTACTTC.

This clonotype was recorded many times. The chain employs TRBV29-1 and TRBJ2-5; a possible D gene is TRBD2 (6 bases). The V and J ends lost 1 base and 5 bases respectively, with 23 bases between them. CDR3 length: 17 residues. Looked up from germline, CDR1 is SQVTM and CDR2 is ANQGSEA. CDR3 protein: CSVEGHSRDGTGETQYF. The CDR3 DNA sequence: TGCAGCGTTGAAGGACATTCGCGGGACGGTACGGGGGAGACCCAGTACTTC.

This clonotype was recorded a few times. As DNA, the CDR3 is TGTGCCAGCTCACCGAGGATCCCCTTACAAGAGACCCAGTACTTC. Amino acid sequence: CASSPRIPLQETQYF. The V gene is TRBV18, the J gene TRBJ2-5; unclear D gene. Germline loops: CDR1 KGHSH, CDR2 LQKENI. This CDR3 is 15 amino acids long. The ends were cut back, 3 bases at V and 2 bases at J, with 13 bases in the middle.

The chain has TRBV7-9 and TRBJ1-1; D gene ambiguous. V gave up 6 bases and J gave up 4 bases, with 15 bases separating them. The CDR3 spans 14 residues. Germline V gene sequence: CDR1 SEHNR, CDR2 FQNEAQ (reference sequence). CDR3 bases: TGTGCCAGCAGTCCTAAGTGGAGGGTCACTGAAGCTTTCTTT. Residues: CASSPKWRVTEAFF.